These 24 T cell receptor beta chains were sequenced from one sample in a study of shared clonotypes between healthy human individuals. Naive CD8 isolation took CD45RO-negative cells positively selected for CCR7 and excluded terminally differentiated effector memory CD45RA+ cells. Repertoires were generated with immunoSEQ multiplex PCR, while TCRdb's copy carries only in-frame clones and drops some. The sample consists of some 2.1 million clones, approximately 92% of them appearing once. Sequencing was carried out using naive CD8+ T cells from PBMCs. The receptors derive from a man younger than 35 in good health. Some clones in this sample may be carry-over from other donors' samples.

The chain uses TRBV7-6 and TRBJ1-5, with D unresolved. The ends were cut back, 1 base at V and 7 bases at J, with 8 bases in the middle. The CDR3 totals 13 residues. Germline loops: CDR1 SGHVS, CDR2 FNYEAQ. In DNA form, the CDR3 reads TGTGCCAGCAGCTTAGGGACCTCACAGCCCCAGCATTTT. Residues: CASSLGTSQPQHF. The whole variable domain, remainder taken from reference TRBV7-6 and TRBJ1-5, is GAGVSQSPRYKVTKRGQDVALRCDPISGHVSLYWYRQALGQGPEFLTYFNYEAQQDKSGLPNDRFSAERPEGSISTLTIQRTEQRDSAMYRCASSLGTSQPQHFGDGTRLSIL.

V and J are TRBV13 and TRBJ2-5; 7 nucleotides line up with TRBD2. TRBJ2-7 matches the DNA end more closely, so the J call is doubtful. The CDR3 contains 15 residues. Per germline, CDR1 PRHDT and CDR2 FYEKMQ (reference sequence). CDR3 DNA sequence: TGTGCCAGCAGCGACCAGCGGGAAGGACCCTACGAGCAGTACTTC. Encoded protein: CASSDQREGPYEQYF.

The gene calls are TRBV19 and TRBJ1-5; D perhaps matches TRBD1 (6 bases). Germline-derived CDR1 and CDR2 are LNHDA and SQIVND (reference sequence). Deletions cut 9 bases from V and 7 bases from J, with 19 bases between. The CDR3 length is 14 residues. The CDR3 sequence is CASRGAGARQPQHF. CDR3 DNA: TGTGCCAGCCGAGGGGCAGGGGCTAGGCAGCCCCAGCATTTT.

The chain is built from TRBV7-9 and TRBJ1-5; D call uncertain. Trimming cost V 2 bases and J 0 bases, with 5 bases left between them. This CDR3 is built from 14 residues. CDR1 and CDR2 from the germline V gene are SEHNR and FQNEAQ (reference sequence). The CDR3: CASSLMNSNQPQHF. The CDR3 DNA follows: TGTGCCAGCAGCTTAATGAATAGCAATCAGCCCCAGCATTTT. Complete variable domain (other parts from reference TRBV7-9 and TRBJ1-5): DTGVSQNPRHKITKRGQNVTFRCDPISEHNRLYWYRQTLGQGPEFLTYFQNEAQLEKSRLLSDRFSAERPKGSFSTLEIQRTEQGDSAMYLCASSLMNSNQPQHFGDGTRLSIL.

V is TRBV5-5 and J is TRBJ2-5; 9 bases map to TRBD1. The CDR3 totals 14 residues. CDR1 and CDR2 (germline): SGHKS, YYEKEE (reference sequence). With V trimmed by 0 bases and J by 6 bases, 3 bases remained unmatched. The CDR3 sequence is CASSLAQGAQTQYF. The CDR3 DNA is TGTGCCAGCAGCTTGGCACAGGGGGCCCAGACCCAGTACTTC.

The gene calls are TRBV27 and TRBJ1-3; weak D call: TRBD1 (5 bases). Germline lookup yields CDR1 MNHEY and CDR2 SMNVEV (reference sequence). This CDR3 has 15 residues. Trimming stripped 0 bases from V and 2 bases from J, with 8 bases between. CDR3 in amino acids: CASSLSGGAGNTIYF. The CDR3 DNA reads TGTGCCAGCAGTTTATCGGGAGGGGCTGGAAACACCATATATTTT.

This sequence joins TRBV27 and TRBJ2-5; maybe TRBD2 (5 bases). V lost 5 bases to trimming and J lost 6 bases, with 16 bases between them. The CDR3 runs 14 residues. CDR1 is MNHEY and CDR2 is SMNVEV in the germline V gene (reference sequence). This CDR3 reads CASSPPWRPQTQYF. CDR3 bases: TGTGCCAGCAGTCCACCTTGGAGGCCACAGACCCAGTACTTC.

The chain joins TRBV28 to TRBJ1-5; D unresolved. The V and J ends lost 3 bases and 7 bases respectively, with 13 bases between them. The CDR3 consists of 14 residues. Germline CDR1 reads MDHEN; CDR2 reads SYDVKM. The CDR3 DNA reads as TGTGCCAGCAGTTTGTGGAGGGCCGGACAGCCCCAGCATTTT. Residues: CASSLWRAGQPQHF.

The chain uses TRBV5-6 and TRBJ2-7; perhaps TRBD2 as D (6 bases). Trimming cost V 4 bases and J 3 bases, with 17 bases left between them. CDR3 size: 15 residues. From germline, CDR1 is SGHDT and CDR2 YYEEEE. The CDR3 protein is CASSGTGVYGYEQYF. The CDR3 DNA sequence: TGTGCCAGCAGCGGTACGGGAGTCTACGGCTACGAGCAGTACTTC.

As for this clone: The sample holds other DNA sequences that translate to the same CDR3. CDR3 in DNA: TGTGCCAGCAGCTTAGGGGGACAGGGTTACGAGCAGTACTTC. It translates to CASSLGGQGYEQYF. This chain joins TRBV7-9 and TRBJ2-7, with TRBD1 identical over 9 bases. Germline CDR1 is SEHNR and CDR2 is FQNEAQ (reference sequence). V dropped 1 base and J dropped 4; count of bases not matched to a gene: 2. The CDR3 covers 14 residues.

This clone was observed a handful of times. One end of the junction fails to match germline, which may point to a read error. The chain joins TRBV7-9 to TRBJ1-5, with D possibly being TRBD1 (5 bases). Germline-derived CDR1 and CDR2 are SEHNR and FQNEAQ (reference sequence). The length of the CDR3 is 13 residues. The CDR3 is CASSLAGDQAQHF. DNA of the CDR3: TGTGCCAGCAGCTTAGCGGGGGATCAGGCCCAGCATTTT.

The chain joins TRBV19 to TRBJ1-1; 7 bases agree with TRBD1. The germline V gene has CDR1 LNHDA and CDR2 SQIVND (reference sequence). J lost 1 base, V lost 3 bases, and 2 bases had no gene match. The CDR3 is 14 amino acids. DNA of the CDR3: TGTGCCAGTAGTATGACAGGGAGGAACACTGAAGCTTTCTTT. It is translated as CASSMTGRNTEAFF.

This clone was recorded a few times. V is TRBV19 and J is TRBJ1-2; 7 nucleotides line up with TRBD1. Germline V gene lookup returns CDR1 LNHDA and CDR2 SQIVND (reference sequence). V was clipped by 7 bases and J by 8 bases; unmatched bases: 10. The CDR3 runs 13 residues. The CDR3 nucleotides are TGTGCCAGTACAAACACAGGGGATTGGGGCTACACCTTC. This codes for CASTNTGDWGYTF.

This chain's CDR3 is CATEGQIFRGYGYTF. CDR3 DNA: TGTGCCACCGAGGGACAGATTTTTCGGGGCTATGGCTACACCTTC. V is TRBV28 and J is TRBJ1-2; 7 bases agree with TRBD1. Looked up from germline, CDR1 is MDHEN and CDR2 is SYDVKM. This CDR3 spans 15 amino acids. V lost 10 bases, J lost 4 bases, and 15 bases stayed unmatched.

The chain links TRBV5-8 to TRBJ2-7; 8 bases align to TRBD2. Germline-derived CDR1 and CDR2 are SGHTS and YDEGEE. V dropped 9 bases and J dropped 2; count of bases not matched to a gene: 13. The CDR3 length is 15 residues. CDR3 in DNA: TGTGCCAACACGGTTCGGGGGGGCAGACCCTACGAGCAGTACTTC. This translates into CANTVRGGRPYEQYF.

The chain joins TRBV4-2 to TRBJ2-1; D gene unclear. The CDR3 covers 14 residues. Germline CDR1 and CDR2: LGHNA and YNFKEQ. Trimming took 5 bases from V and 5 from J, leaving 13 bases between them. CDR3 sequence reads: CASSAQQINNEQFF. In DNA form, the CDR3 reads TGTGCCAGCAGCGCCCAACAAATTAACAATGAGCAGTTCTTC.

The CDR3 reads CASSQDSNSGNTIYF. DNA for the CDR3: TGTGCCAGCAGCCAAGATTCCAACTCTGGAAACACCATATATTTT. V usage is TRBV14 and J usage is TRBJ1-3; unclear D gene. This CDR3 contains 15 residues. V was cut by 0 bases and J by 0 bases, with 6 bases left in between. CDR1 and CDR2 from the germline V gene are SGHDN and FVKESK.

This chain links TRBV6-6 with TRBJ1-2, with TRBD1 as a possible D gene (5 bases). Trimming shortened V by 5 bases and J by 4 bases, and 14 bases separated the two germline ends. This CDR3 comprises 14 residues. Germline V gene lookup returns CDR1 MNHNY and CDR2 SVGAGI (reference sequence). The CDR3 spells CASSPSTVPYGYTF. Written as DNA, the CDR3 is TGTGCCAGCAGTCCCTCGACAGTGCCCTATGGCTACACCTTC.

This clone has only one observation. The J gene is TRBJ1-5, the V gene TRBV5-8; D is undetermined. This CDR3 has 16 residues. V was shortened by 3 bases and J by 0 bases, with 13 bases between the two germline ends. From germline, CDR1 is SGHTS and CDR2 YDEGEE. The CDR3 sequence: CASSSTEGNSNQPQHF. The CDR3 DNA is TGTGCCAGCAGCTCCACCGAAGGTAATAGCAATCAGCCCCAGCATTTT. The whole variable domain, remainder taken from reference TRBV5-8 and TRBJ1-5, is EAGVTQSPTHLIKTRGQQATLRCSPISGHTSVYWYQQALGLGLQFLLWYDEGEERNRGNFPPRFSGRQFPNYSSELNVNALELEDSALYLCASSSTEGNSNQPQHFGDGTRLSIL.

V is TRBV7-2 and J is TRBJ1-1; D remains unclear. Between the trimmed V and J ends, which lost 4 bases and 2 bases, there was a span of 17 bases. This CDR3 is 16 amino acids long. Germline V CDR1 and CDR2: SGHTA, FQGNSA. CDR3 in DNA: TGTGCCAGCAGCTACCCGGTCAGGCGCGATAACACTGAAGCTTTCTTT. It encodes CASSYPVRRDNTEAFF.

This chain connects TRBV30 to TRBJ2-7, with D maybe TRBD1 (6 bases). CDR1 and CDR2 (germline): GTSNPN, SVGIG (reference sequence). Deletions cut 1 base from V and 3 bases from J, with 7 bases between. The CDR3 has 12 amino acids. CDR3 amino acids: CAWSATGYEQYF. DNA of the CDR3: TGTGCCTGGAGTGCGACAGGCTACGAGCAGTACTTC.

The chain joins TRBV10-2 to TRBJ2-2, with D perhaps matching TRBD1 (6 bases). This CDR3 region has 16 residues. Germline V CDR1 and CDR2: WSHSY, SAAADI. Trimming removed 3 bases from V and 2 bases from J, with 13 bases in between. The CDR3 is CASSERWGRNTGELFF. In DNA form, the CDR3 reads TGCGCCAGCAGTGAAAGGTGGGGGCGTAACACCGGGGAGCTGTTTTTT.

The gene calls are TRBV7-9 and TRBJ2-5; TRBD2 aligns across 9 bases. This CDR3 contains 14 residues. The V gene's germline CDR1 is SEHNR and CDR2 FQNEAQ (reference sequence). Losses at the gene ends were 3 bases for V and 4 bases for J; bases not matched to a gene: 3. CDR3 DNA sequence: TGTGCCAGCAGCTTTGGCGGGAGGGCAGAGACCCAGTACTTC. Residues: CASSFGGRAETQYF.

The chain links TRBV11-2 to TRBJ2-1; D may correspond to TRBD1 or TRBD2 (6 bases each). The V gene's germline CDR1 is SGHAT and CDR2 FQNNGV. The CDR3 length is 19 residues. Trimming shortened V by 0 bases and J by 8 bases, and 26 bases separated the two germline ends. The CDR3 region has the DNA TGTGCCAGCAGCTTAGACCCTGTCGGAGGGAGGTCTACAGGGCATGAGCAGTTCTTC. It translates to CASSLDPVGGRSTGHEQFF.